This is a list of T cell receptor beta chains from one sample in a study of blood T cell repertoires in COVID-19. TCRdb's table, derived via immunoSEQ multiplex PCR, lists solely in-frame clones and lacks some. The table shows around 250,000 clones, with approximately 90% occurring only once. The material sequenced was peripheral blood. These receptors all come from a woman aged 25 to 45 with active or convalescent COVID-19. Each CDR3 is given with its conserved first and last residue. A D gene is named only where the DNA matches it firmly. Rows may omit the clone size; those that give it use once, few, many or a size class.

clone size	V gene	J gene	D gene	CDR3 DNA	CDR3 protein
.	TRBV6-5	TRBJ1-2	.	TGTGCCAGCAGTTCCCCAGGGGTGGACGGCTACACCTTC	CASSSPGVDGYTF
.	TRBV7-9	TRBJ2-2	TRBD1	TGTGCCAGCAGCTTAGGGGACAGGGGGAACACCGGGGAGCTGTTTTTT	CASSLGDRGNTGELFF
.	TRBV27	TRBJ2-3	TRBD2	TGTGCCAGCAGCTTTTTACCCCGCCGGCTAGCGGGGGGGCATTCAGATACGCAGTATTTT	CASSFLPRRLAGGHSDTQYF
.	TRBV2	TRBJ2-1	.	TGTGCCAGCAGTGTGGACAGTAGAAATGAGCAGTTCTTC	CASSVDSRNEQFF
.	TRBV19	TRBJ2-2	TRBD2	TGTGCCAGTAGTATAGAATCCCGGAAAGGGGCTAGCGGTAACACCGGGGAGCTGTTTTTT	CASSIESRKGASGNTGELFF
.	TRBV27	TRBJ2-2	.	TGTGCCAGCAGCACGGGCAGGGTGTTTACCGGGGAGCTGTTTTTT	CASSTGRVFTGELFF
.	TRBV4-1	TRBJ1-5	.	TGCGCCAGCAGCCATGCGGGGGTTTCCAATCAGCCCCAGCATTTT	CASSHAGVSNQPQHF
.	TRBV19	TRBJ1-4	.	TGTGCCAGTAGTATAGATCGGGTGCAGGGGCATGAAAAACTGTTTTTT	CASSIDRVQGHEKLFF
.	TRBV5-1	TRBJ2-1	TRBD2	TGCGCCAGCAGCTTCCGGACTAGCGGGGGTGAGCAGTTCTTC	CASSFRTSGGEQFF
.	TRBV12-3/TRBV12-4	TRBJ1-2	.	TGTGCCAGCAGTTCACAGCCTAACTATGGCTACACCTTC	CASSSQPNYGYTF
.	TRBV5-4	TRBJ2-5	TRBD2	TGTGCCAGCAGCGTGGGACTAGGGCGGGCTCTAGAGACCCAGTACTTC	CASSVGLGRALETQYF
few	TRBV9	TRBJ1-4	TRBD1	TGTGCCAGCAGCGTGGGACAGGGGGCGCATGAAAAACTGTTTTTT	CASSVGQGAHEKLFF